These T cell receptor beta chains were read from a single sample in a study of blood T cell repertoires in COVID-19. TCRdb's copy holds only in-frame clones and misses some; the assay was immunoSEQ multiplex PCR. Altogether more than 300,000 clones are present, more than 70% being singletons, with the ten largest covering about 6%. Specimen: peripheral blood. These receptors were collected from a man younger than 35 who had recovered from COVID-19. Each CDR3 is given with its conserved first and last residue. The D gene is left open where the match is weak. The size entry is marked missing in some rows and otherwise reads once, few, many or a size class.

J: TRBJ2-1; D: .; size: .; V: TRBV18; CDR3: CASSRAGPQYYNEQFF; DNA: TGTGCCAGCTCACGAGCAGGTCCCCAATACTACAATGAGCAGTTCTTC
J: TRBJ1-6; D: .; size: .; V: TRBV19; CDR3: CASSMGAGPLHF; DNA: TGTGCCAGTAGTATGGGGGCAGGACCCCTCCACTTT
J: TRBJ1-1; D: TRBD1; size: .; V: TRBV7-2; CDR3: CASSLGQGAEAFF; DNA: TGTGCCAGCAGCTTAGGACAGGGCGCTGAAGCTTTCTTT
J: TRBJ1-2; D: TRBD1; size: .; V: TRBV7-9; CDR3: CASSPGTGVYGYTF; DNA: TGTGCCAGCAGCCCTGGGACAGGGGTCTATGGCTACACCTTC
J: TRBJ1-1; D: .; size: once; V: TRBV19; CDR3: CASSIPSGAFF; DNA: TGTGCCAGTAGTATACCCTCGGGGGCTTTCTTT
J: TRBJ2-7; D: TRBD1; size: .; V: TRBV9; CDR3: CASSAGQGALYEQYF; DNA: TGTGCCAGCAGCGCAGGACAGGGCGCTCTATACGAGCAGTACTTC
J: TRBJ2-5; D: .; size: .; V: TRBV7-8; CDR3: CASSLDNQETQYF; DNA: TGTGCCAGCAGCTTAGACAATCAAGAGACCCAGTACTTC
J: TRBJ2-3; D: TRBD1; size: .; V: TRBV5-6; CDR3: CASTASDRGTDTQYF; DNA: TGTGCCAGCACCGCCTCCGACAGGGGCACAGATACGCAGTATTTT
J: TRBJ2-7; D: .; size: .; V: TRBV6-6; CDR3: CASSHRPASSYEQYF; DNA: TGTGCCAGCAGTCACCGCCCCGCGAGTTCCTACGAGCAGTACTTC
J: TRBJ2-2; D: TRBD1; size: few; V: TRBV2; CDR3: CASSDRGLTGELFF; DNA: TGTGCCAGCAGTGACAGGGGGCTTACCGGGGAGCTGTTTTTT
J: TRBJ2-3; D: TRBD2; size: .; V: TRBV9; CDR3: CASSVGGLAGGFDTQYF; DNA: TGTGCCAGCAGCGTAGGGGGACTAGCGGGAGGGTTTGATACGCAGTATTTT
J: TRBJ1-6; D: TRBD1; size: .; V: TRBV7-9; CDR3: CASSFGGDRSLPLHF; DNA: TGTGCCAGCAGCTTCGGGGGGGACAGATCCTTACCCCTCCACTTT
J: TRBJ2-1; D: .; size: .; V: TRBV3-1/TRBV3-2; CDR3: CASSQEGGNSEQFF; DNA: TGTGCCAGCAGCCAAGAAGGCGGTAATAGTGAGCAGTTCTTC
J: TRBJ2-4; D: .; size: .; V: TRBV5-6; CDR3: CASSFRAGPPSKNIQYF; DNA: TGTGCCAGCAGCTTTAGAGCAGGGCCCCCTTCCAAAAACATTCAGTACTTC
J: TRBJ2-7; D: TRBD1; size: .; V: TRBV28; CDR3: CASSPPLEGARRAYF; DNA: TGTGCCAGCAGTCCCCCGCTCGAGGGGGCCCGCCGGGCGTACTTC